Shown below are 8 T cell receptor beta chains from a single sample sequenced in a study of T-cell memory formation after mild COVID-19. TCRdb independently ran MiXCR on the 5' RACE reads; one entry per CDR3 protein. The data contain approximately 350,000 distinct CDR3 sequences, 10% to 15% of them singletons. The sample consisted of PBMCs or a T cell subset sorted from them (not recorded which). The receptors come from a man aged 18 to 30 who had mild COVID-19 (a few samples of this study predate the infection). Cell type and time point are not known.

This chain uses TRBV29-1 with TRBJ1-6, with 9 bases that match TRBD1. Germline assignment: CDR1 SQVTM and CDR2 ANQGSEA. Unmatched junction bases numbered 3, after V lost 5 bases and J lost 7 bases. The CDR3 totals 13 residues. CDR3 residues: CSVRTGANSPLHF. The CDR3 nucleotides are TGCAGCGTTAGGACAGGGGCAAATTCACCCCTCCACTTT.

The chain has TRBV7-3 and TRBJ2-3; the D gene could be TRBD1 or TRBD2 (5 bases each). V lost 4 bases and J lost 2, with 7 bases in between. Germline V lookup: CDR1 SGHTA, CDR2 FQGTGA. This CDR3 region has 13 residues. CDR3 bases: TGTGCCAGCAGCTGGGGGATCACAGATACGCAGTATTTT. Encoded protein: CASSWGITDTQYF.

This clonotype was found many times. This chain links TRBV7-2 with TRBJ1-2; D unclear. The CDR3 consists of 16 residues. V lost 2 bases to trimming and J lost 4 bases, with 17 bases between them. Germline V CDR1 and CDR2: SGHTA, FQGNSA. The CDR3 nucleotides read TGTGCCAGCAGCTTATTAAGAGCCTTACCGACCTATGGCTACACCTTC. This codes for CASSLLRALPTYGYTF.

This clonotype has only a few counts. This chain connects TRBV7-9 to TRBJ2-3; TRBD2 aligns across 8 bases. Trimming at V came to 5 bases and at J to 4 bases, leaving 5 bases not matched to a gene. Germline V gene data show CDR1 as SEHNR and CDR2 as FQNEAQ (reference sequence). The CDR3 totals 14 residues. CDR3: CASSRSGAADTQYF. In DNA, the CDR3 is TGTGCCAGCAGCCGTAGCGGGGCCGCAGATACGCAGTATTTT.

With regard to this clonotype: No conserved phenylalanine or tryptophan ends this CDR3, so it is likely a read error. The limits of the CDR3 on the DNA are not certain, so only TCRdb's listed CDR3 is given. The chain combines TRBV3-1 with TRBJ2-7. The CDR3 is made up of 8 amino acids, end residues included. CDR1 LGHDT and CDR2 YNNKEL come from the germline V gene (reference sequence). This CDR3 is CASSQERA.

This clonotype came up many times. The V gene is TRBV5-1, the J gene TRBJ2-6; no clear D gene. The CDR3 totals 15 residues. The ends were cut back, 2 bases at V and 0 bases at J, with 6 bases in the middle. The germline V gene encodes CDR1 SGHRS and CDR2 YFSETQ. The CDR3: CASSFGISGANVLTF. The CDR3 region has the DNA TGCGCCAGCAGCTTTGGAATCTCTGGGGCCAACGTCCTGACTTTC.

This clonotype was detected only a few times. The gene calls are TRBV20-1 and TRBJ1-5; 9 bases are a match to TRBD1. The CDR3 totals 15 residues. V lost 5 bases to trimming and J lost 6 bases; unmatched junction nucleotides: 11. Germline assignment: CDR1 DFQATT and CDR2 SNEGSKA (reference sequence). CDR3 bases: TGCAGTGCTGCAGCCGGGACAGGGCACAGTCAGCCCCAGCATTTT. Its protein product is CSAAAGTGHSQPQHF.

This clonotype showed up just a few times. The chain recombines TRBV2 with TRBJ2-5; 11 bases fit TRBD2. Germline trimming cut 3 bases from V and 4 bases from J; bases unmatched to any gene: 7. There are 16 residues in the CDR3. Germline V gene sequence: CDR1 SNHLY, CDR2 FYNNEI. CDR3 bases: TGTGCCAGCAGTGAGATTCTAGCGGGGGGAAGAGAGACCCAGTACTTC. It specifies CASSEILAGGRETQYF.